These T cell receptor beta chains were read from a single sample in a study of blood T cell repertoires in COVID-19. TCRdb keeps only in-frame clones here, not all; method: immunoSEQ multiplex PCR. In the table there are 200,000 to 250,000 clones, approximately 79% of which are singletons. Sequenced sample: peripheral blood. These receptors all come from a middle-aged woman with active or convalescent COVID-19. CDR3s include the opening cysteine and the closing phenylalanine or tryptophan. The order of the fields is CDR3 length, clone size, J gene, V gene, D gene, CDR3 DNA, CDR3 protein. The D gene is left open where the match is weak. The listing skips clone size in some rows; elsewhere it reads once, few, many or a size class.

15,.,TRBJ1-5,TRBV5-5,.,TGTGCCAGCAGCCGGGCGGGGTCCGGCAATCAGCCCCAGCATTTT,CASSRAGSGNQPQHF
12,.,TRBJ1-2,TRBV7-6,.,TGTGCCGCCGTCAGGGTGGAGGGAGGCTACACCTTC,CAAVRVEGGYTF
14,.,TRBJ2-1,TRBV5-1,.,TGCGCCAGCAGCTTGGCCCCAGGGGTTGGTGAGCAGTTCTTC,CASSLAPGVGEQFF
14,.,TRBJ1-5,TRBV28,.,TGTGCCAGCAGTTTTCCAGGGAAGTATCAGCCCCAGCATTTT,CASSFPGKYQPQHF
12,.,TRBJ1-1,TRBV12-3/TRBV12-4,.,TGTGCCAGCAGTCGGGGGTTTGAGGAAGCTTTCTTT,CASSRGFEEAFF
13,.,TRBJ1-1,TRBV19,.,TGTGCCAGTAGTCCCCTGGCGAACACTGAAGCTTTCTTT,CASSPLANTEAFF
16,many,TRBJ1-2,TRBV2,TRBD1,TGTGCCAGCAGTGTCGAGGGACAGGGGGCCCGCTATGGCTACACCTTC,CASSVEGQGARYGYTF
15,.,TRBJ1-6,TRBV30,TRBD1,TGTGCCTCTTGGACCGGGACAGGGGTTGGTTCACCCCTCCACTTT,CASWTGTGVGSPLHF
14,once,TRBJ1-4,TRBV6-4,.,TGTGCCAGCAGGATAGACTCAACTAATGAAAAACTGTTTTTT,CASRIDSTNEKLFF
15,.,TRBJ1-2,TRBV19,.,TGTGCCAGTAGAGAAGACAGGAACCGGGTCTATGGCTACACCTTC,CASREDRNRVYGYTF
15,.,TRBJ1-5,TRBV6-1,.,TGTGCCAGCAGTGAAAACTGGGCAGGCCATCAGCCCCAGCATTTT,CASSENWAGHQPQHF
14,.,TRBJ2-1,TRBV11-3,.,TGTGCCAGTGCCGAAGGGGGGGTAGGCAATGAGCAGTTCTTC,CASAEGGVGNEQFF
16,.,TRBJ2-3,TRBV7-3,TRBD2,TGTGCCAGCAGCTTAGGGCTAGCGGGGGGCACAGATACGCAGTATTTT,CASSLGLAGGTDTQYF
15,.,TRBJ1-3,TRBV28,.,TGTGCCAGCAGCTCCGGACAGCCCTCTGGAAACACCATATATTTT,CASSSGQPSGNTIYF
15,few,TRBJ1-1,TRBV7-9,TRBD1,TGTGCCAGCAGCCTTCCCGGGACAGCGGGTTTTGAAGCTTTCTTT,CASSLPGTAGFEAFF
16,once,TRBJ2-4,TRBV2,TRBD1,TGTGCCAGCAGTCACAGGACTTGGACAGGGAAAAACATTCAGTACTTC,CASSHRTWTGKNIQYF
14,.,TRBJ1-1,TRBV9,TRBD1,TGTGCCAGCAGCGTAGGGGGCAGGGGGGCTGAAGCTTTCTTT,CASSVGGRGAEAFF
17,.,TRBJ2-2,TRBV7-3,TRBD2,TGTGCCAGCAGCTCTGGACTAGCGGGGTCCAACACCGGGGAGCTGTTTTTT,CASSSGLAGSNTGELFF
13,.,TRBJ2-5,TRBV11-2,TRBD1,TGTGCCAGCAGCAAAGACAGGGAAGAGACCCAGTACTTC,CASSKDREETQYF
15,once,TRBJ2-3,TRBV7-2,.,TGTGCCAGCAGCTTAGTTGGCAGGGTAACAGATACGCAGTATTTT,CASSLVGRVTDTQYF
15,.,TRBJ2-2,TRBV19,TRBD2,TGTGCCAGTAGTATACGGGGAGGGAAGGCCGGGGAGCTGTTTTTT,CASSIRGGKAGELFF
13,.,TRBJ1-2,TRBV19,.,TGTGCCAGTAGTCCTGGGACGGAGGGGCGCTACACCTTC,CASSPGTEGRYTF
12,.,TRBJ1-5,TRBV27,.,TGTGCCAGCAGTTTGCGAGGACAGCCCCAGCATTTT,CASSLRGQPQHF
15,.,TRBJ1-5,TRBV9,TRBD1,TGTGCCAGCAGCGCGACAGGGGGCGGCTTAGGGCCCCAGCATTTT,CASSATGGGLGPQHF
16,.,TRBJ2-1,TRBV2,.,TGTGCCAGCAGATCCCAGGGCGCGATCCTCTACAATGAGCAGTTCTTC,CASRSQGAILYNEQFF
15,few,TRBJ2-1,TRBV9,TRBD1,TGTGCCAGCAGCGTACGACAGGGTTTCATTGATGAGCAGTTCTTC,CASSVRQGFIDEQFF
15,.,TRBJ1-2,TRBV7-9,.,TGTGCCAGCAGCTTAGGGGTGGACATTGTCTATGGCTACACCTTC,CASSLGVDIVYGYTF
15,.,TRBJ1-2,TRBV2,.,TGTGCCAGCCCCCTGCAGCAGCAGACAAACTATGGCTACACCTTC,CASPLQQQTNYGYTF
14,.,TRBJ1-2,TRBV5-1,.,TGCGCCAGCAGCCGGGAGGGACAACTCTATGGCTACACCTTC,CASSREGQLYGYTF
14,few,TRBJ1-5,TRBV27,TRBD1,TGTGCCAGCAGTCCGACAGGGTTGAATCAGCCCCAGCATTTT,CASSPTGLNQPQHF
15,once,TRBJ1-6,TRBV19,TRBD1,TGTGCCAGTAGTAGGGACAGGGTGGGAAATTCACCCCTCCACTTT,CASSRDRVGNSPLHF
13,few,TRBJ1-2,TRBV19,.,TGTGCCAGTAGATTAGACAGAACCTATGGCTACACCTTC,CASRLDRTYGYTF
13,.,TRBJ1-2,TRBV29-1,.,TGCAGCGTTGTCGACCCGGACTCAGAAGGCTACACCTTC,CSVVDPDSEGYTF
15,.,TRBJ1-1,TRBV6-5,TRBD1,TGTGCCAGCACCAAATCGGGACAGACGAACACTGAAGCTTTCTTT,CASTKSGQTNTEAFF
17,.,TRBJ2-3,TRBV5-6,.,TGTGCCAGCAGCAGAGTAGACAGTTCCCCATTCACAGATACGCAGTATTTT,CASSRVDSSPFTDTQYF
13,.,TRBJ2-7,TRBV15,.,TGTGCCACCAGCAGATATATCTCCTACGAGCAGTACTTC,CATSRYISYEQYF
16,.,TRBJ2-1,TRBV7-3,TRBD2,TGTGCCAGCAGCTTACTGACCGGGGGGGCCTACAATGAGCAGTTCTTC,CASSLLTGGAYNEQFF
15,.,TRBJ1-1,TRBV14,.,TGTGCCACCACCCCGGAGAAGGGGGTATACACTGAAGCTTTCTTT,CATTPEKGVYTEAFF
14,.,TRBJ2-2,TRBV6-5,.,TGTGCCAGCAGGACAGAGCTTCAGGTCGGGGAGCTGTTTTTT,CASRTELQVGELFF
15,.,TRBJ2-5,TRBV6-5,.,TGTGCCAGCACACCAACTAGCCCCCCGCAGGGGGCCCAGTACTTC,CASTPTSPPQGAQYF
16,.,TRBJ1-5,TRBV28,.,TGTGCCAGCAGTCTGCAGGGGCTGAAGGGCAATCAGCCCCAGCATTTT,CASSLQGLKGNQPQHF
16,.,TRBJ1-1,TRBV2,TRBD1,TGTGCCAGCAGTAAGGGACAGGGGGCCGGGGGCACTGAAGCTTTCTTT,CASSKGQGAGGTEAFF
11,once,TRBJ1-1,TRBV2,.,TGTGCCAGCAGACGACAGTCTGAAGCTTTCTTT,CASRRQSEAFF
15,.,TRBJ1-5,TRBV5-1,.,TGCGCCAGCAGCGCTACGGGGGGCGGCAATCAGCCCCAGCATTTT,CASSATGGGNQPQHF
18,.,TRBJ2-3,TRBV5-1,TRBD2,TGCGCCAGCAGCTTGGGCCTAGCGGGGGGCTCGTACACAGATACGCAGTATTTT,CASSLGLAGGSYTDTQYF
12,.,TRBJ2-2,TRBV11-2,.,TGTGCCAGCAGCCTCGGGACCGGGGAGCTGTTTTTT,CASSLGTGELFF
17,.,TRBJ1-5,TRBV6-1,.,TGTGCCAGCAGTGGAAGGACAGTGGGTTATAGCAATCAGCCCCAGCATTTT,CASSGRTVGYSNQPQHF
15,.,TRBJ1-6,TRBV27,TRBD1,TGTGCCAGCAGTTCCGAGGACAGGGGGTATTCACCCCTCCACTTT,CASSSEDRGYSPLHF
16,.,TRBJ1-1,TRBV7-6,TRBD1,TGTGCCAGCAGCCATAAAAGGGACAGGGGTCGTTCCGAAGCTTTCTTT,CASSHKRDRGRSEAFF
13,.,TRBJ2-5,TRBV6-5,TRBD1,TGTGCCATCGCCGGGACAGACCAAGAGACCCAGTACTTC,CAIAGTDQETQYF
15,.,TRBJ2-2,TRBV18,TRBD2,TGTGCCAGCTCACCGAGCGGGGAGGAGACCGGGGAGCTGTTTTTT,CASSPSGEETGELFF
15,.,TRBJ1-2,TRBV24-1,TRBD1,TGTGCCACCAGTGAAAGGACAGGGGATGGCTATGGCTACACCTTC,CATSERTGDGYGYTF
12,.,TRBJ1-6,TRBV6-5,.,TGTGCCACCATGGGGGCCGAGTCACCCCTCCACTTT,CATMGAESPLHF
14,.,TRBJ1-2,TRBV28,.,TGTGCCAGCAGTCTTCTGTACAGGGCCGGTGGCTACACCTTC,CASSLLYRAGGYTF
16,.,TRBJ1-1,TRBV19,.,TGTGCCAGTATGAGTGAACAGGGTTGGTTGAGGACTGAAGCTTTCTTT,CASMSEQGWLRTEAFF